This T cell receptor beta chain was identified during a study of spatial heterogeneity in lung cancer. The ends were cut back, 5 bases at V and 9 bases at J, with 20 bases in the middle. This CDR3 has 15 amino acids. Per germline, CDR1 WSHSY and CDR2 SAAADI. Time point given: sample taken at primary tumor resection. MiXCR was run by TCRdb on the 5' RACE reads, yielding one entry per CDR3 protein. The sample carries about 1,900 distinct CDR3 sequences, just over 7% recorded once. By sample fraction, this clonotype is medium-sized. This specimen consisted of normal lung tissue next to the tumor, obtained at surgery. The TCR originated in a female donor with early-stage non-small cell lung cancer. The rearrangement joins TRBV10-2 to TRBJ2-1, with D hard to call. CDR3 protein: CASSYSPPEPPEQFF. DNA for the CDR3: TGCGCCAGCAGTTACTCCCCACCCGAACCCCCTGAGCAGTTCTTC.